The sequence of this T cell receptor (beta chain) was determined in a study of blood T cells in healthy people across ages. Whole-study context: Capturing about one barcoded beta molecule per two T cells was achieved by template switching.

Next came a second PCR, run for about 6 to 12 cycles, which used a sample-barcoded 5' primer along with a J-beta primer mix. TCRdb re-derived calls from the 5' RACE reads in MiXCR, one entry per CDR3 protein. The repertoire holds about 930,000 distinct CDR3 sequences, with about 27% as singletons. The CDR3 runs 12 residues. Trimming cost V 7 bases and J 9 bases, with 13 bases left between them. Germline V lookup: CDR1 SNHLY, CDR2 FYNNEI. Each sample provided at least 5.5 micrograms of extracted total RNA. The sample also formed part of further work on T cells of mothers and their children. That publication notes: Sequencing got over 8 million TCR beta CDR3 reads from each mother and roughly 3 million from each child.

The rearrangement joins TRBV2 to TRBJ2-1; D might be TRBD2 (5 bases). Sequencing was performed on blood. The clonotype originates from a woman aged 40 to 55 in good health. Here the CDR3 reads CASTFPAGEQFF. CDR3 nucleotides: TGTGCCAGCACCTTCCCGGCGGGTGAGCAGTTCTTC.